In its sample, the clone carrying this T cell receptor delta chain was seen a few times. The antigen is unknown. After removal of 1 base from V and 9 bases from J, the junction contained 24 bases not matched to a gene. The CDR3 runs to 20 residues. The germline gives CDR1 NSMFDY, CDR2 ISSIKDK. Extracted RNA was reverse transcribed into cDNA. Pooled V-gene forward primers with one constant-region reverse primer generated the CDR3 amplicons by multiplex PCR. TCRdb re-called the multiplex PCR reads using CATT. The sample comprises around 23,000 delta-chain clones, under 8.5% of which are singletons, and roughly 1% rests with the top ten. The sample comes from a study of Vδ1+ human thymocytes. Study-level results: Thymic delta-chain repertoires held around 20% Vdelta2 sequences and few Vdelta3, despite high sort purity. In the thymus, TRG and TRD repertoires looked highly polyclonal with Gaussian CDR3 lengths.

This TCR was sampled from a girl under three years old who had congenital heart surgery. The V gene is TRAV29/DV5, the J gene TRDJ1, with 13 bases that match TRDD3. Sequenced: Vdelta1+ gamma-delta thymocytes from the thymus. Sample subset: FACS-sorted CD3+ TCRalphabeta- TCRVdelta1+ TCRVdelta2- thymocytes. In DNA form, the CDR3 reads TGTGCAGCAAGCCCCTCTTCCTACACGACTGGGGGATACGCGCGGAGCGAACTCATCTTT. Amino acid sequence: CAASPSSYTTGGYARSELIF. Together with reference TRAV29/DV5 and TRDJ1, the CDR3 gives the full variable domain: DQQVKQNSPSLSVQEGRISILNCDYTNSMFDYFLWYKKYPAEGPTFLISISSIKDKNEDGRFTVFLNKSAKHLSLHIVPSQPGDSAVYFCAASPSSYTTGGYARSELIFGKGTRVTVEP.